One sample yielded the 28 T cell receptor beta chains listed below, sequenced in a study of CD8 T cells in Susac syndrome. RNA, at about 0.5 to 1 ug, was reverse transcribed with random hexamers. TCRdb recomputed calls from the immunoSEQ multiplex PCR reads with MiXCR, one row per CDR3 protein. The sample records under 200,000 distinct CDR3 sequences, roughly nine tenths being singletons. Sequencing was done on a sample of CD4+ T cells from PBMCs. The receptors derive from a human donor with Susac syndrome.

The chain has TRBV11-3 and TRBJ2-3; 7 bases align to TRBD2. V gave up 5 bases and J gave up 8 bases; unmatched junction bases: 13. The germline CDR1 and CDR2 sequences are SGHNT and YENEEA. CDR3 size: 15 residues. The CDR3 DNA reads TGTGCCAGCAGCCCGGTAGCGCGGGGGAATGTTACGCAGTATTTT. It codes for CASSPVARGNVTQYF.

The DNA of the CDR3 is TGCGCCAGCAGCTCTTTAGCGGGCCCTGGCTCCTACGAGCAGTACTTC. This encodes CASSSLAGPGSYEQYF. V usage is TRBV4-1 and J usage is TRBJ2-7; TRBD2 matches 7 bases. Germline V gene lookup returns CDR1 MGHRA and CDR2 YSYEKL. Trimming cost V 5 bases and J 0 bases; bases outside gene matches: 10. The CDR3 has 16 amino acids.

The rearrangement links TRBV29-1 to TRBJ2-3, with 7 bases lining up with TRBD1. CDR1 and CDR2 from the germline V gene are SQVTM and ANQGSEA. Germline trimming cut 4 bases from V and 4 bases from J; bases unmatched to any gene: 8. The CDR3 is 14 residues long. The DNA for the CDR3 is TGCAGCGTTGGGGGGCAGGGGGTCGCAGATACGCAGTATTTT. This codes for CSVGGQGVADTQYF.

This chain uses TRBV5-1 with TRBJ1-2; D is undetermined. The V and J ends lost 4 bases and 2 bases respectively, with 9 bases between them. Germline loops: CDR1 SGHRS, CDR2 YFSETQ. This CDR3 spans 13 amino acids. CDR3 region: CASSSSVNYGYTF. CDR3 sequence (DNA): TGCGCCAGCAGCAGCAGCGTAAACTATGGCTACACCTTC.

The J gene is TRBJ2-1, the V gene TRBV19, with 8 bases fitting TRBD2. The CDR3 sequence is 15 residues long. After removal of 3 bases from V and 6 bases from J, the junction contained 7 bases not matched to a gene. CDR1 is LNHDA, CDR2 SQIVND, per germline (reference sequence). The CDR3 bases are TGTGCCAGTAGTATTTTTTTTGCGGGAGGCAATGAGCAGTTCTTC. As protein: CASSIFFAGGNEQFF. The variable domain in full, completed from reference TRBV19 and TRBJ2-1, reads DGGITQSPKYLFRKEGQNVTLSCEQNLNHDAMYWYRQDPGQGLRLIYYSQIVNDFQKGDIAEGYSVSREKKESFPLTVTSAQKNPTAFYLCASSIFFAGGNEQFFGPGTRLTVL.

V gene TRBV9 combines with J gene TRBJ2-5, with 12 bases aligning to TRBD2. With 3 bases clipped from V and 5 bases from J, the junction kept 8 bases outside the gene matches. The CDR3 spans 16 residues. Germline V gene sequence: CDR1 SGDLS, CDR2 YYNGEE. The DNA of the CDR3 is TGTGCCAGCAGCGCTAGCGGGAGGGCCGGTTGGGAGACCCAGTACTTC. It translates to CASSASGRAGWETQYF.

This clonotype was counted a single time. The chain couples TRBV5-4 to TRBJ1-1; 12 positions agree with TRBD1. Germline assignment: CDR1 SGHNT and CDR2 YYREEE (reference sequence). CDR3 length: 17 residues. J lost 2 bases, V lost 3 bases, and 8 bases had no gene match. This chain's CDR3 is CASSSPGQGASNTEAFF. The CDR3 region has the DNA TGTGCCAGCAGCTCGCCGGGACAGGGGGCATCTAACACTGAAGCTTTCTTT.

The CDR3 here is CASSLERGRGTEAFF. The CDR3 bases are TGCGCCAGCAGCTTGGAGAGGGGGCGAGGCACTGAAGCTTTCTTT. The genes are TRBV5-1 and TRBJ1-1; 7 positions match TRBD1. The CDR3 extends over 15 amino acids. The V segment lost 0 bases and the J segment 4 bases; nucleotides outside the gene matches: 6. Germline-derived CDR1 and CDR2 are SGHRS and YFSETQ.

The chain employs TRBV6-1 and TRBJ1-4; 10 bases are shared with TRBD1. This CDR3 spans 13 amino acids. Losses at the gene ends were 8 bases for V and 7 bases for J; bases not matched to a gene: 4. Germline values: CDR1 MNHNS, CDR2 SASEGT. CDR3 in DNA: TGTGCCAGCCGGGACAGGGGATTTGAAAAACTGTTTTTT. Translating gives CASRDRGFEKLFF.

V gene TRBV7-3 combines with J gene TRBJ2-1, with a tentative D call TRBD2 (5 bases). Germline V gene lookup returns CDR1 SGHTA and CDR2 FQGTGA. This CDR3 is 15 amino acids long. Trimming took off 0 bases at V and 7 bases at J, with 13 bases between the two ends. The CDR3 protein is CASSLTRVGGNEQFF. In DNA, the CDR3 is TGTGCCAGCAGCTTAACTCGGGTCGGCGGGAATGAGCAGTTCTTC.

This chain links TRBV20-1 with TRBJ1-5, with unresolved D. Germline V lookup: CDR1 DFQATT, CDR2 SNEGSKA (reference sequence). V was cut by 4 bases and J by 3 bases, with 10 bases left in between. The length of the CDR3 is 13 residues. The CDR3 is CSANGPFNQPQHF. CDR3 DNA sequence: TGCAGTGCTAACGGACCGTTCAATCAGCCCCAGCATTTT.

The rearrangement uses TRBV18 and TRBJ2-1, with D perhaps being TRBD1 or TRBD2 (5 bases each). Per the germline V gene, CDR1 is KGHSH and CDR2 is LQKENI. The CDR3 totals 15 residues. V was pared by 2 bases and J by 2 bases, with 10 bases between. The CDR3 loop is CASSPMGPTYNEQFF. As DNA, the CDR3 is TGTGCCAGCTCACCAATGGGACCGACCTACAATGAGCAGTTCTTC.

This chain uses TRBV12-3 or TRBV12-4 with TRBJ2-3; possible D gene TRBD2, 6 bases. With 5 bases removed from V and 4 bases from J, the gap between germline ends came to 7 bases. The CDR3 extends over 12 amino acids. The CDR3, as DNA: TGTGCCAGCAGTCGACTAGCAGATACGCAGTATTTT. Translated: CASSRLADTQYF.

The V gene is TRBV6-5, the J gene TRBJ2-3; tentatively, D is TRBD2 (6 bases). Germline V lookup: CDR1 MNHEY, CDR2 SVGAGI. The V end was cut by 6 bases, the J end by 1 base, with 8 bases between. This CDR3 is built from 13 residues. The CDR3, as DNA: TGTGCCAGCAGGGCTAGCGGCACAGATACGCAGTATTTT. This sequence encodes CASRASGTDTQYF.

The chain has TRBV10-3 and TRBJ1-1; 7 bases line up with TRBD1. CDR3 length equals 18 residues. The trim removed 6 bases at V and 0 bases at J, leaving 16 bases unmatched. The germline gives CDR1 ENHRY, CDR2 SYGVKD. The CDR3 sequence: CAIRARGGTDHMNTEAFF. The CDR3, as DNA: TGTGCCATCAGGGCCCGAGGGGGGACAGATCATATGAACACTGAAGCTTTCTTT.

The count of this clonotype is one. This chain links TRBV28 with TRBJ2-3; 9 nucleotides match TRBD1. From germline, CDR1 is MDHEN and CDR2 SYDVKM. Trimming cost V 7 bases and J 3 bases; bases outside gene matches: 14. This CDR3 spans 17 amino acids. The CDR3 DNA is TGTGCCAGCACCCCTCACCCCGGGACAGGGTTTACAGATACGCAGTATTTT. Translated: CASTPHPGTGFTDTQYF.

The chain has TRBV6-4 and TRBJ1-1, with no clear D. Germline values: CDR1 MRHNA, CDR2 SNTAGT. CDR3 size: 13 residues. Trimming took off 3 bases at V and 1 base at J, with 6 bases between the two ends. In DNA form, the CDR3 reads TGTGCCAGCAGTGAGGCCCCGAACACTGAAGCTTTCTTT. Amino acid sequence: CASSEAPNTEAFF.

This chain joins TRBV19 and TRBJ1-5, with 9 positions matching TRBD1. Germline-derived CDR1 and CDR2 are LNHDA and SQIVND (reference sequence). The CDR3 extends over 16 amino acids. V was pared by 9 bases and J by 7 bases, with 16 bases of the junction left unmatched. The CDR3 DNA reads TGTGCCAGCCGACCCGATCTAGACAGGGGGATGCAGCCCCAGCATTTT. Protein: CASRPDLDRGMQPQHF.

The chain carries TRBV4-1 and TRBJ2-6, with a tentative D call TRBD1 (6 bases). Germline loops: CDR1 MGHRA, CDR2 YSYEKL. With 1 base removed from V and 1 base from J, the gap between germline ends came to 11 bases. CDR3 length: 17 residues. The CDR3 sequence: CASSQAEQGSGANVLTF. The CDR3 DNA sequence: TGCGCCAGCAGCCAAGCGGAACAGGGTTCTGGGGCCAACGTCCTGACTTTC.

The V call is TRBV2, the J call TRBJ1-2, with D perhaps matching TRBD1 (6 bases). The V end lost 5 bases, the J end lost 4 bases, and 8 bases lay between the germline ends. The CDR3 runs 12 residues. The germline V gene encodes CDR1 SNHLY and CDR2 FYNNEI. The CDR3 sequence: CASSIQGYGYTF. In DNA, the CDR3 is TGTGCCAGCAGTATACAGGGCTATGGCTACACCTTC. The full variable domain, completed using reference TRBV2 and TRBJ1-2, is EPEVTQTPSHQVTQMGQEVILRCVPISNHLYFYWYRQILGQKVEFLVSFYNNEISEKSEIFDDQFSVERPDGSNFTLKIRSTKLEDSAMYFCASSIQGYGYTFGSGTRLTVV.

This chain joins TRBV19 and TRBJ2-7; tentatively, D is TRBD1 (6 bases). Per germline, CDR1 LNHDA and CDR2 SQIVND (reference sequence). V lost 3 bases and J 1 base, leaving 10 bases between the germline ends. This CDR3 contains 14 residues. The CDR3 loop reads CASSILGQSYEQYF. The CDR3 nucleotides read TGTGCCAGTAGTATCCTCGGACAGTCCTACGAGCAGTACTTC.

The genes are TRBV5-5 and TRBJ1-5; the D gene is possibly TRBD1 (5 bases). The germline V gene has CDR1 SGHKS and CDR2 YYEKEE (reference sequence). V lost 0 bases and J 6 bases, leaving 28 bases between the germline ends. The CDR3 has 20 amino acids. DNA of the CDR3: TGTGCCAGCAGCTTGGGCCCATGGTTGGGGGGGACTGGTCCAAGTCAGCCCCAGCATTTT. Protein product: CASSLGPWLGGTGPSQPQHF.

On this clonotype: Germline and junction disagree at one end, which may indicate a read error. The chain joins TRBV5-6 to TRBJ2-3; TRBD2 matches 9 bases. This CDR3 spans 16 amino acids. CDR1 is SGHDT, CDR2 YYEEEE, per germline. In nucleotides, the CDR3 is TGCGTCAGCAGCTTGGCTTCGGCGGGGGGGACAGATACGCAGTATTTT. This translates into CVSSLASAGGTDTQYF.

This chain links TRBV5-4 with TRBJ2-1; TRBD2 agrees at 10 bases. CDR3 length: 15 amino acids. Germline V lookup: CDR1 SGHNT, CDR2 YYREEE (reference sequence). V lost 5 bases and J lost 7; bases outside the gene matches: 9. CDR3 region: CASRQSGGASNEQFF. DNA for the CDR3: TGTGCCAGCAGACAGAGCGGGGGGGCCTCGAATGAGCAGTTCTTC.

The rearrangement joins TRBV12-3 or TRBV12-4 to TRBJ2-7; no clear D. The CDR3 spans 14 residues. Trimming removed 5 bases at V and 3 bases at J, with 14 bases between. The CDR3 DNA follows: TGTGCCAGCAGTCTTACCAGGCGAATCTACGAGCAGTACTTC. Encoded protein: CASSLTRRIYEQYF.

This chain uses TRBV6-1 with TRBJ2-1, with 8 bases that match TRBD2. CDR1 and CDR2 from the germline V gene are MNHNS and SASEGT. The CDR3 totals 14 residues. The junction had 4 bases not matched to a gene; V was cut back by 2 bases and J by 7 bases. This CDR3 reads CASSERGTRNEQFF. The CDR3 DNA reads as TGTGCCAGCAGTGAAAGGGGGACTAGGAATGAGCAGTTCTTC.

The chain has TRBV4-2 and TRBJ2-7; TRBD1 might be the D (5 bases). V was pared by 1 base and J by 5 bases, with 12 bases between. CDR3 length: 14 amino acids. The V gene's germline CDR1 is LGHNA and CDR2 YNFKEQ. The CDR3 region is CASSQVGASHEQYF. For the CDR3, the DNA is TGTGCCAGCAGCCAAGTAGGGGCATCCCACGAGCAGTACTTC.

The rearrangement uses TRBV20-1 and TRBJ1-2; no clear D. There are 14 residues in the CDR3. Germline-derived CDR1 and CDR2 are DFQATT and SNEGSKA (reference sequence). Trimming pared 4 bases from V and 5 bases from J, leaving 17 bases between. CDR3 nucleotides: TGCAGTGCTACCGCCGCCGGAGAATTATATGGCTACACCTTC. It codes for CSATAAGELYGYTF.